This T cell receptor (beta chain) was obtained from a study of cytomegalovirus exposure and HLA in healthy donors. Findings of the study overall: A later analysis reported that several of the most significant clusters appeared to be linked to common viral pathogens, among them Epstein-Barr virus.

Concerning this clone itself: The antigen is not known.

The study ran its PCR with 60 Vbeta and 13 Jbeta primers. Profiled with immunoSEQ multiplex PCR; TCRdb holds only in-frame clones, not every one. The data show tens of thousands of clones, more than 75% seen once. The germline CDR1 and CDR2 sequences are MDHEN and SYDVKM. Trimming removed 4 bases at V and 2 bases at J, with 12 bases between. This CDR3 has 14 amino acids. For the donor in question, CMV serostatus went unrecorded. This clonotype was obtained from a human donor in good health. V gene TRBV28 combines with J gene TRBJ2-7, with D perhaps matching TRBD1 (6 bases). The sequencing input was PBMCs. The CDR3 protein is CASSSGTPPYEQYF. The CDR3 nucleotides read TGTGCCAGCAGTTCCGGGACACCCCCCTACGAGCAGTACTTC.